These T cell receptor beta chains were read from a single sample in a study of T cells after yellow fever vaccination. TCRdb independently ran MiXCR on the 5' RACE reads; one entry per CDR3 protein. The data show roughly 50,000 distinct CDR3 sequences, with roughly 7.3% seen just once and over 25% held by the top ten. Sequences were derived from CD8+ T cells sorted from PBMCs, sampled approximately 15 days after the first yellow fever vaccination. The receptors shown here come from a man aged 18-30 years who received the YFV17D yellow fever vaccine. The CDR3 runs from the conserved cysteine through the conserved F or W. The D gene is left open where the match is weak. Expanded clones get a size class; other rows say once, few or many, or leave the size out.

cdr3_aa	cdr3_nt	clone_size	d_call	v_call	j_call
CASSSTPGTDTQYF	TGTGCCAGCAGCTCGACGCCTGGCACAGATACGCAGTATTTT	few	-	TRBV7-9	TRBJ2-3
CASSPSPQETQYF	TGTGCCAGCAGTCCCTCGCCCCAAGAGACCCAGTACTTC	many	-	TRBV6-4	TRBJ2-5
CSVGFMGNEQFF	TGCAGCGTTGGTTTTATGGGCAATGAGCAGTTCTTC	many	-	TRBV29-1	TRBJ2-1
CASSQDVSYNEQFF	TGTGCCAGCAGCCAAGACGTGAGTTACAATGAGCAGTTCTTC	many	-	TRBV3-1	TRBJ2-1
CASSPAIGTAYEQYF	TGTGCCAGCTCACCGGCGATAGGGACAGCCTACGAGCAGTACTTC	many	TRBD1	TRBV18	TRBJ2-7
CASSYSGGFRIQWGYTF	TGTGCCAGCAGTTACTCAGGGGGGTTTAGGATTCAGTGGGGCTACACCTTC	many	-	TRBV6-5	TRBJ1-2
CASSYGYSYNEQFF	TGTGCCAGCAGTTACGGGTACTCCTACAATGAGCAGTTCTTC	many	-	TRBV6-5	TRBJ2-1
CASRRRGGKDNEQFF	TGTGCCAGCAGACGTCGGGGCGGGAAGGATAATGAGCAGTTCTTC	many	-	TRBV6-5	TRBJ2-1
CASSSQGLNTEAFF	TGTGCCAGCAGCTCCCAGGGTTTGAACACTGAAGCTTTCTTT	many	-	TRBV13	TRBJ1-1
CSVEAGLEQYF	TGCAGCGTTGAAGCGGGGCTCGAGCAGTACTTC	many	-	TRBV29-1	TRBJ2-7
CASSDDLDFPNTEAFF	TGTGCCAGCAGCGACGACCTTGACTTCCCGAACACTGAAGCTTTCTTT	-	-	TRBV11-2	TRBJ1-1